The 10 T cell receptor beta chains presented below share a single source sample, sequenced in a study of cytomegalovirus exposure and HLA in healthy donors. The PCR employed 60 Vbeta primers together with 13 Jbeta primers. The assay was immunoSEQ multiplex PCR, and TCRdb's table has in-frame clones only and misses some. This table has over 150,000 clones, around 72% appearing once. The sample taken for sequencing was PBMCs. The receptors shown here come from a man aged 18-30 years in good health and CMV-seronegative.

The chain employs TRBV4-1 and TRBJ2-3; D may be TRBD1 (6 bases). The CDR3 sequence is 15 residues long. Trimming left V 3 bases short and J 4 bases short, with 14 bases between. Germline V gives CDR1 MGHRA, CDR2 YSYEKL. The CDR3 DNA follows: TGCGCCAGCAGCCAGAACAGGGAAGGCCCAGATACGCAGTATTTT. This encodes CASSQNREGPDTQYF.

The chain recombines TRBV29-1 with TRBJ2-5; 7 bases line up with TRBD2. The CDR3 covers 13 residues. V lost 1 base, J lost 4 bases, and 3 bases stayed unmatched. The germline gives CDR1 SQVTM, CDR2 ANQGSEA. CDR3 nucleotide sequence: TGCAGCGTTGAAGGTGGGGGGGGAGAGACCCAGTACTTC. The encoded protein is CSVEGGGGETQYF.

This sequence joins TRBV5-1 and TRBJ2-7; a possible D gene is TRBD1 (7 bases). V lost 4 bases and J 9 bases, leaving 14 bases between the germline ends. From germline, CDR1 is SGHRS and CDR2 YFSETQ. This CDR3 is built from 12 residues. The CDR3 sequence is CASSPTGEVQYF. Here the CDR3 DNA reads TGCGCCAGCAGCCCTACAGGGGAGGTGCAGTACTTC.

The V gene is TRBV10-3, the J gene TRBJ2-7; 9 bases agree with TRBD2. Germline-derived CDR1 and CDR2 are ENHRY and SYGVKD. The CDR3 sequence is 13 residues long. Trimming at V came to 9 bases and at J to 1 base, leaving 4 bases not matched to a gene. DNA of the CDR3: TGTGCCATACGACTAGCGGAATCCTACGAGCAGTACTTC. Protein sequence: CAIRLAESYEQYF.

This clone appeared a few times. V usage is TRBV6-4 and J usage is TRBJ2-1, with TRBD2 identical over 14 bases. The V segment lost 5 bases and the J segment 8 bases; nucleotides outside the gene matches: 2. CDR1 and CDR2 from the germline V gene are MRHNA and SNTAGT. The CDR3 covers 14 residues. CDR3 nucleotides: TGTGCCAGCAGTCGACTAGCGGGAGGGGATGAGCAGTTCTTC. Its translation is CASSRLAGGDEQFF.

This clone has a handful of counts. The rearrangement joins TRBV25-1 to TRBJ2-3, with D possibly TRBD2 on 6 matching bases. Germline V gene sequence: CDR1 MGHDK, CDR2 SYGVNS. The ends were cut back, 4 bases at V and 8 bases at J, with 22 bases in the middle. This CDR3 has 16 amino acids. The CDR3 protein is CASSGTEGQGHGTQYF. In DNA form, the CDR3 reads TGTGCCAGCAGTGGGACGGAGGGGCAGGGTCACGGTACGCAGTATTTT.

CDR3 sequence: CASRGGQGPYEQYF. The CDR3 bases are TGTGCCAGCAGGGGGGGACAGGGCCCCTACGAGCAGTACTTC. The V gene is TRBV6-1, the J gene TRBJ2-7; 9 positions match TRBD1. Germline CDR1 and CDR2: MNHNS and SASEGT. V was pared by 6 bases and J by 2 bases, with 5 bases of the junction left unmatched. The CDR3 length is 14 residues.

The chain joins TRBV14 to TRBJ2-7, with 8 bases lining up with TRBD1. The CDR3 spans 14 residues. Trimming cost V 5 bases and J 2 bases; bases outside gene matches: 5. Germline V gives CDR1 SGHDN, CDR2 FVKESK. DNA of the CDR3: TGTGCCAGCAGCACCAGACAGGGGCCCTACGAGCAGTACTTC. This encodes CASSTRQGPYEQYF. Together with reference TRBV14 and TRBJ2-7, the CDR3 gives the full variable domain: EAGVTQFPSHSVIEKGQTVTLRCDPISGHDNLYWYRRVMGKEIKFLLHFVKESKQDESGMPNNRFLAERTGGTYSTLKVQPAELEDSGVYFCASSTRQGPYEQYFGPGTRLTVT.

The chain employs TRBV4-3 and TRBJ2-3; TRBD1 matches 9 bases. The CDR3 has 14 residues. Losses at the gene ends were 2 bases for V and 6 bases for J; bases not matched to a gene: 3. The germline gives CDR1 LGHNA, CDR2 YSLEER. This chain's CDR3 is CASSQRTGVDTQYF. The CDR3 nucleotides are TGCGCCAGCAGCCAACGGACAGGGGTTGATACGCAGTATTTT.

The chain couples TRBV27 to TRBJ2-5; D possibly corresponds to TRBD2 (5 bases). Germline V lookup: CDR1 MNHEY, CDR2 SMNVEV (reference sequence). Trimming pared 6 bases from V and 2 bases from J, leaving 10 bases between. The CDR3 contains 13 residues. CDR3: CASREAGQETQYF. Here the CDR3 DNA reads TGTGCCAGCAGGGAGGCCGGACAAGAGACCCAGTACTTC.